The rows below give T cell receptor beta chains drawn from one sample of a study of technical replicates of blood from a handful of donors. Sequenced by immunoSEQ multiplex PCR; TCRdb stores in-frame clones only, minus some. The sample lists about 69,000 clones; over 80% were seen once. Sequencing was carried out using PBMCs. All receptors come from a human donor in good health. Some clones in this sample may be carry-over from other donors' samples. The CDR3 runs from the conserved cysteine through the conserved F or W. The D gene is left open where the match is weak.

j_gene: TRBJ1-2; d_gene: -; v_gene: TRBV18; CDR3nt: TGTGCCAGCTCACCAACAGGGTATGGTGACTATGGCTACACCTTC; CDR3aa: CASSPTGYGDYGYTF
j_gene: TRBJ1-5; d_gene: TRBD1; v_gene: TRBV7-2; CDR3nt: TGTGCCAGCAGCTTAGGGGACAGGGAGGGACAGCCCCAGCATTTT; CDR3aa: CASSLGDREGQPQHF
j_gene: TRBJ1-2; d_gene: TRBD1; v_gene: TRBV2; CDR3nt: TGTGCCAGCAGCGAAACAGGGGCCTATGGCTACACCTTC; CDR3aa: CASSETGAYGYTF
j_gene: TRBJ1-2; d_gene: -; v_gene: TRBV6-1; CDR3nt: TGTGCCAGCAGTGGGCAGGGGTTTTACTCTGGCTACACCTTC; CDR3aa: CASSGQGFYSGYTF
j_gene: TRBJ1-1; d_gene: -; v_gene: TRBV6-1; CDR3nt: TGTGCCAGCAGTGAAGCCGCCAGAAGGAACACTGAAGCTTTCTTT; CDR3aa: CASSEAARRNTEAFF
j_gene: TRBJ1-1; d_gene: TRBD1; v_gene: TRBV12-5; CDR3nt: TGTGCTAGTGGACCCCCCGGGACAGACATGAACACTGAAGCTTTCTTT; CDR3aa: CASGPPGTDMNTEAFF
j_gene: TRBJ2-7; d_gene: TRBD2; v_gene: TRBV12-5; CDR3nt: TGTGCTAGTGGAAAGGGACTAGCGGAATACGAGCAGTACTTC; CDR3aa: CASGKGLAEYEQYF
j_gene: TRBJ1-3; d_gene: -; v_gene: TRBV7-9; CDR3nt: TGTGCCAGCAGCCAAAACCAGAGACTAGAAAACACCATATATTTT; CDR3aa: CASSQNQRLENTIYF
j_gene: TRBJ2-5; d_gene: TRBD1; v_gene: TRBV5-6; CDR3nt: TGTGCCAGCAGCCCGGACAGGGTAGAGACCCAGTACTTC; CDR3aa: CASSPDRVETQYF
j_gene: TRBJ2-7; d_gene: -; v_gene: TRBV30; CDR3nt: TGTGCCTGTAACAGGGGGGGTACCTACGAGCAGTACTTC; CDR3aa: CACNRGGTYEQYF